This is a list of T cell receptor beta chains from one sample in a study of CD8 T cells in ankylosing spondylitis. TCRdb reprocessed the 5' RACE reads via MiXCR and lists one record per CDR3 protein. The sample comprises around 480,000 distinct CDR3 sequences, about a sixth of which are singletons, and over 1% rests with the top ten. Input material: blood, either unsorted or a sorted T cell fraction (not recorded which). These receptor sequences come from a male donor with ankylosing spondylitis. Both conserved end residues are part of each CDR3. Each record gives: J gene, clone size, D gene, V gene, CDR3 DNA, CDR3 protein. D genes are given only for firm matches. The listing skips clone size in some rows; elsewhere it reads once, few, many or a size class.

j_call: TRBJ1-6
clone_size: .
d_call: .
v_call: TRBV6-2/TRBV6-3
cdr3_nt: TGTGCCAGCAGTGCGGGACACTCACCCCTCCACTTT
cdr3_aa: CASSAGHSPLHF

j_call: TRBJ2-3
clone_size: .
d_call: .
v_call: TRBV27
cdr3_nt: TGTGCCAGCAGTCCCGTGGGGGGCCCCGAAGATACGCAGTATTTT
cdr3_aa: CASSPVGGPEDTQYF

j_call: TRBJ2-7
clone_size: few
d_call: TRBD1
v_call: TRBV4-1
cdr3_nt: TGCGCCAGCAGCCAAGTCAGGACAGGGGGTGGAAGTTACGAGCAGTACTTC
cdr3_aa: CASSQVRTGGGSYEQYF

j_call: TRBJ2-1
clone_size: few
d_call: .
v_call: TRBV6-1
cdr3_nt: TGTGCCAGCAGTACGCAGGGGAGCAATGAGCAGTTCTTC
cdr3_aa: CASSTQGSNEQFF

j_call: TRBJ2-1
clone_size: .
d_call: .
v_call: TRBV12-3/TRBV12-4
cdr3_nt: TGTGCCAGCAGTCTTTCGGCAGCGGGCGCCTACAATGAGCAGTTCTTC
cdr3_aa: CASSLSAAGAYNEQFF

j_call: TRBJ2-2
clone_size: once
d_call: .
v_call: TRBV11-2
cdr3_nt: TGTGCCAGCAGCAGCTCACTACGCGATAGGGAGCTGTTTTTT
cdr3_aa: CASSSSLRDRELFF

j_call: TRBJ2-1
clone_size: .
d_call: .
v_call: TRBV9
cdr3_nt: TGTGCCAGCAGCGTAGGTGTGGGTCTGGAATACAATGAGCAGTTCTTC
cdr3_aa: CASSVGVGLEYNEQFF

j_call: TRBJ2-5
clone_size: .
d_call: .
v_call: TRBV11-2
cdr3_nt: TGTGCCAGCAGCCGCGCGGGACAGCGCCAAGAGACCCAGTACTTC
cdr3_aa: CASSRAGQRQETQYF

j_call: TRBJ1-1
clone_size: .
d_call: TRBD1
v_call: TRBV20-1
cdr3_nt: TGCAGTGCCCACCATTACCAGGGGGGGAAGGTGAACACTGAAGCTTTCTTT
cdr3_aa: CSAHHYQGGKVNTEAFF

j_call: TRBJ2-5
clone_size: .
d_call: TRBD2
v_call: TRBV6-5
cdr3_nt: TGTGCCAGCAGTTATTTCCTAGCGGGGGGGAAAGAGACCCAGTACTTC
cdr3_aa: CASSYFLAGGKETQYF

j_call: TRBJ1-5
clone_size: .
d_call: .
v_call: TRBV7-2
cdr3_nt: TGTGCCAGCAGCTTTCATTCCGGACAGAAGAATCAGCCCCAGCATTTT
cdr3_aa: CASSFHSGQKNQPQHF

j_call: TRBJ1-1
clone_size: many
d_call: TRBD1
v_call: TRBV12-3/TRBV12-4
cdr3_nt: TGTGCCAGCAGTAGACAGGGAGGGGACACTGAAGCTTTCTTT
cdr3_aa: CASSRQGGDTEAFF

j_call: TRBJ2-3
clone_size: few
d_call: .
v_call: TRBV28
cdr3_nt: TGTGCCAGCAGTTTATACGCCCCGGGACTTCGCACAGATACGCAGTATTTT
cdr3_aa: CASSLYAPGLRTDTQYF

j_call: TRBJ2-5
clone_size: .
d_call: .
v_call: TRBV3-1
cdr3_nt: TGTGCCAGCAGCCAAGTGGAGAATACCCAGTACTTC
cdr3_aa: CASSQVENTQYF

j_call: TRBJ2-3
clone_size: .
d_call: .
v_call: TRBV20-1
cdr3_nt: TGCAGTGCTAGAATCCCCACAGATACGCAGTATTTT
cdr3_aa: CSARIPTDTQYF

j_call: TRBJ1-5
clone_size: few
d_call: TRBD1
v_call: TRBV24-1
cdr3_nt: TGTGCCACCAGTGCTAAGGGGGCAGGGGATAGCAATCAGCCCCAGCATTTT
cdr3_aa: CATSAKGAGDSNQPQHF

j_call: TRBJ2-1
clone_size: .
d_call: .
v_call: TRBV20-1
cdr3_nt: TGCAGTGCTAGTTTCGGGGGTTCCAACTCCTACAATGAGCAGTTCTTC
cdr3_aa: CSASFGGSNSYNEQFF

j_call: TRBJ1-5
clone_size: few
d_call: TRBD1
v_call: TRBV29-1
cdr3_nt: TGCAGCGCTGTCTCCTACGGACAGGGGGATAATCAGCCCCAGCATTTT
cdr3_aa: CSAVSYGQGDNQPQHF

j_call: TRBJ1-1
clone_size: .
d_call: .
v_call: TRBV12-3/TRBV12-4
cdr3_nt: TGTGCCAGCAACGGCGGGCAGGGATCGTCCCGTACCCGAGAAGCTTTCTTT
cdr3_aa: CASNGGQGSSRTREAFF

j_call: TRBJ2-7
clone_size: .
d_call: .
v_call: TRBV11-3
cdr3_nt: TGTGCCAGCAGCTTAGAGTTCCCCTACGAGCAGTACTTC
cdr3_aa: CASSLEFPYEQYF

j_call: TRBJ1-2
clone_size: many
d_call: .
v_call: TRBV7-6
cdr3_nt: TGTGCCAGCAGCTTAGAGGGGAATGTGGCCTACACCTTC
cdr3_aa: CASSLEGNVAYTF

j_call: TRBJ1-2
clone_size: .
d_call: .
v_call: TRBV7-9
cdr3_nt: TGTGCCAGCAGCTTCTGGGCCTCGGGGGGTGGCTATGGCTACACCTTC
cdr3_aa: CASSFWASGGGYGYTF

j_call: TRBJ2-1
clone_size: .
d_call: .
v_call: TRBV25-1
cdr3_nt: TGTGCCAGCCATAGGCCGGGACAAGTAGGCAATGAGCAGTTCTTC
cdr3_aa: CASHRPGQVGNEQFF

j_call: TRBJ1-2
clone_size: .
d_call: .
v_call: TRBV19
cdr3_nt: TGTGCCAGTAGTAACCGGAACTATGGCTACACCTTC
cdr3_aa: CASSNRNYGYTF

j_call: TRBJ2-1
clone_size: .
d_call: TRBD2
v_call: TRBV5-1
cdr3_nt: TGCGCCAGCAGCTCGGGGCGGGGGGTCAGCTCCTACAATGAGCAGTTCTTC
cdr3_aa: CASSSGRGVSSYNEQFF

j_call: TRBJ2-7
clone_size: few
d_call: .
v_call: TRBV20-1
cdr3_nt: TGCAGTGCTAGAGATCTCCGGGGGAAATACGAGCAGTACTTC
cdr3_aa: CSARDLRGKYEQYF

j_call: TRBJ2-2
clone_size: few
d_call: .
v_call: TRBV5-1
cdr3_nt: TGCGCCAGCAGCGAGGCGAGCAGGGGTACCCACACCGGGGAGCTGTTTTTT
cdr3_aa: CASSEASRGTHTGELFF

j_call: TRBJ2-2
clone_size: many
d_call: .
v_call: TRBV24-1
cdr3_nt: TGTGCCACCTCGGACAACTTGGGCTTGAGCACCGGGGAGCTGTTTTTT
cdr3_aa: CATSDNLGLSTGELFF

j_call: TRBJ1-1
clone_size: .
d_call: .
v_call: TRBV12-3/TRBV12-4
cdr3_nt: TGTGCCAGCAGTTATCCAGGGCGGAACACTGAAGCTTTCTTT
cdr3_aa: CASSYPGRNTEAFF

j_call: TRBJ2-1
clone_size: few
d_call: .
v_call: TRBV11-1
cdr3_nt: TGTGCCAGCAGCAAAGGGGGCTACAATGAGCAGTTCTTC
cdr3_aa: CASSKGGYNEQFF

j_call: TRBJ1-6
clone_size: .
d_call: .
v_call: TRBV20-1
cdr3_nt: TGCAGTGCTAGGGCAGGAAGCTCCTATAATTCACCCCTCCACTTT
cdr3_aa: CSARAGSSYNSPLHF

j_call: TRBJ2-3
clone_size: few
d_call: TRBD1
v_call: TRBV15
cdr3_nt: TGTGCCACCAGCAGATTGTTACAGGGGACAATCACAGATACGCAGTATTTT
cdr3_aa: CATSRLLQGTITDTQYF

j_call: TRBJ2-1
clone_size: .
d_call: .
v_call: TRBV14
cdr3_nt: TGTGCCAGCAGCCCCCCCGTTACGATGGCAAACAATGAGCAGTTCTTC
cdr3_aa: CASSPPVTMANNEQFF

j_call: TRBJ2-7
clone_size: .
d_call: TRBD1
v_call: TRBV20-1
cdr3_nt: TGCAGTGGAGACCCAGGGACAGGGGTCGGCGAGCAGTACTTC
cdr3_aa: CSGDPGTGVGEQYF

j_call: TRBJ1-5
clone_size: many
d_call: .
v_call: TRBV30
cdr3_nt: TGTGCCTGGAGCCGAAATTCGGGGCAGCCCCAGCATTTT
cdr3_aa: CAWSRNSGQPQHF